This T cell receptor beta chain came from a study of cytomegalovirus exposure and HLA in healthy donors. Study-level background: The 110 or so validation repertoires were produced on the same platform as the roughly 720 repertoires of the first cohort. This was reported in a later analysis. Whole-study results and caveats: There were three CMV-associated chains whose specificity for CMV antigens was confirmed in vitro.

Points on this clone: Its antigen is currently unknown.

Assay used: immunoSEQ multiplex PCR; TCRdb lists only in-frame clones, some missing. The table has under 250,000 clones, 75% to 90% seen once; the top ten hold roughly 5.4%. Sample: PBMCs. This TCR derives from a woman aged 18-29 years in good health and CMV-seronegative.

CDR3 loop: CASREGVHEQFF. The CDR3 DNA follows: TGTGCCAGCAGGGAAGGGGTTCATGAGCAGTTCTTC. The V call is TRBV28, the J call TRBJ2-1; D possibly corresponds to TRBD1 (5 bases). Trimming stripped 6 bases from V and 8 bases from J, with 11 bases between. The CDR3 extends over 12 amino acids. Germline CDR1 MDHEN, CDR2 SYDVKM. The full variable domain, with the rest looked up from reference TRBV28 and TRBJ2-1, is DVKVTQSSRYLVKRTGEKVFLECVQDMDHENMFWYRQDPGLGLRLIYFSYDVKMKEKGDIPEGYSVSREKKERFSLILESASTNQTSMYLCASREGVHEQFFGPGTRLTVL.